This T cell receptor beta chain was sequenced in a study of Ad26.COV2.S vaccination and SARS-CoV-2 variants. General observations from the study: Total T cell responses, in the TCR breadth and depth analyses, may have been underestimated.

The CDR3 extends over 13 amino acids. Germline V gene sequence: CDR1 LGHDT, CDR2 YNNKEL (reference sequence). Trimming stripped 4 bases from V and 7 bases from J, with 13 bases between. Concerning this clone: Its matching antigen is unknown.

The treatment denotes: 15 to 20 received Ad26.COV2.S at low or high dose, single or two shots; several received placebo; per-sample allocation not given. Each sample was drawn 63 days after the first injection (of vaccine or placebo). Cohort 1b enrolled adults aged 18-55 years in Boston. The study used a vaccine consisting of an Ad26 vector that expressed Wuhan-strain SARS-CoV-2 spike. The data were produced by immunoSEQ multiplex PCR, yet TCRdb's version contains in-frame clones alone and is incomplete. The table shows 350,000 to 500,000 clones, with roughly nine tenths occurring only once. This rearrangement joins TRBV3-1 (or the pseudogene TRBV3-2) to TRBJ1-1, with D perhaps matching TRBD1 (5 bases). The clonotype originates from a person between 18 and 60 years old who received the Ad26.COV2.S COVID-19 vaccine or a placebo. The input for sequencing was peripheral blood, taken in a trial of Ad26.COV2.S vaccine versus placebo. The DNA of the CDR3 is TGTGCCAGCAGCCGTTCACAGGAACTTGAAGCTTTCTTT. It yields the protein CASSRSQELEAFF.